These T cell receptor beta chains were read from a single sample in a study of graft-versus-host responses after intestinal transplantation. Produced via immunoSEQ multiplex PCR; TCRdb's table is partial and in-frame only. The sample includes roughly 40,000 clones, over 90% of them seen just once. Sequencing was performed on PBMCs, taken roughly 110 weeks after intestinal transplantation. The receptor source for this set is a human patient who received an intestinal transplant, so some T cells may come from the graft donor. The CDR3 runs from the conserved cysteine through the conserved F or W. The order of the fields is V gene, D gene, J gene, clone size, CDR3 protein, CDR3 DNA. D genes are given only for firm matches. Clone size appears in some rows only: once, few, many, or a class for an expanded clone.

TRBV12-5	-	TRBJ2-5	-	CASGLPVGYQETQYF	TGTGCTAGTGGTTTGCCCGTGGGGTACCAAGAGACCCAGTACTTC
TRBV7-9	-	TRBJ2-7	-	CASSSRVLDSYEQYF	TGTGCCAGCAGCTCCAGGGTGCTTGACTCCTACGAGCAGTACTTC
TRBV7-9	TRBD1	TRBJ1-6	-	CASSLPGQGYSPLHF	TGTGCCAGCAGCTTACCGGGACAGGGATATTCACCCCTCCACTTT
TRBV30	-	TRBJ2-1	-	CACQGGPEQFF	TGTGCCTGTCAAGGGGGACCTGAGCAGTTCTTC
TRBV5-5	-	TRBJ1-1	-	CASSLEQGWNTEAFF	TGTGCCAGCAGCTTGGAACAGGGCTGGAACACTGAAGCTTTCTTT
TRBV6-1	-	TRBJ1-1	-	CASTGRAGYNTEAFF	TGTGCCAGCACGGGGCGGGCAGGATATAACACTGAAGCTTTCTTT
TRBV9	-	TRBJ2-5	-	CASSVEGRETQYF	TGTGCCAGCAGCGTAGAGGGTCGGGAGACCCAGTACTTC
TRBV5-4	TRBD2	TRBJ2-5	-	CASSLGNGREETQYF	TGTGCCAGCAGCTTAGGTAACGGGAGGGAAGAGACCCAGTACTTC
TRBV6-5	-	TRBJ2-2	-	CASSAKGGYTGELFF	TGTGCCAGCAGTGCAAAGGGGGGCTACACCGGGGAGCTGTTTTTT
TRBV18	TRBD1	TRBJ2-5	-	CASSQGVQETQYF	TGTGCCAGCTCTCAGGGGGTACAAGAGACCCAGTACTTC
TRBV6-6	-	TRBJ1-1	-	CASSYSGGAFF	TGTGCCAGCAGTTACTCCGGAGGGGCTTTCTTT
TRBV6-5	TRBD2	TRBJ2-7	-	CASSSSGSYEQYF	TGTGCCAGCAGTTCTAGCGGGAGCTACGAGCAGTACTTC
TRBV11-2	-	TRBJ2-3	-	CASSYTGVPSTDTQYF	TGTGCCAGCAGCTACACGGGGGTACCTAGCACAGATACGCAGTATTTT
TRBV15	-	TRBJ1-1	-	CATSITDTEAFF	TGTGCCACCAGCATTACCGACACTGAAGCTTTCTTT
TRBV2	-	TRBJ2-6	-	CASTAPGANVLTF	TGTGCCAGCACGGCCCCTGGGGCCAACGTCCTGACTTTC
TRBV2	-	TRBJ2-6	-	CASGRQDSGANVLTF	TGTGCCAGCGGGAGACAGGACTCTGGGGCCAACGTCCTGACTTTC
TRBV6-5	TRBD1	TRBJ1-1	-	CASSYDPGGPNTEAFF	TGTGCCAGCAGTTACGATCCAGGGGGCCCGAACACTGAAGCTTTCTTT
TRBV5-4	TRBD2	TRBJ2-5	-	CASSLAGGGRIGETQYF	TGTGCCAGCAGCTTGGCTGGGGGGGGGAGAATAGGAGAGACCCAGTACTTC
TRBV7-2	-	TRBJ2-7	-	CASSLPVGGEQYF	TGTGCCAGCAGCCTCCCGGTGGGAGGCGAGCAGTACTTC
TRBV4-1	-	TRBJ1-5	-	CASSQIQGGGPQHF	TGCGCCAGCAGCCAGATACAGGGAGGTGGGCCCCAGCATTTT
TRBV6-5	-	TRBJ1-2	-	CASSYEIGVSYGYTF	TGTGCCAGCAGTTACGAGATCGGGGTGAGCTATGGCTACACCTTC
TRBV5-4	-	TRBJ2-4	once	CASSYLTTGPLAKNIQYF	TGTGCCAGCAGCTACCTGACTACGGGCCCACTAGCCAAAAACATTCAGTACTTC
TRBV7-9	-	TRBJ2-5	-	CASSLGVQGGETQYF	TGTGCCAGCAGCTTAGGGGTCCAGGGCGGAGAGACCCAGTACTTC
TRBV6-5	-	TRBJ2-7	once	CASSYGYSSYEQYF	TGTGCCAGCAGTTACGGTTACAGCTCCTACGAGCAGTACTTC
TRBV18	-	TRBJ2-3	-	CASSRNTGRVSTDTQYF	TGTGCCAGCTCACGAAATACAGGGAGGGTAAGCACAGATACGCAGTATTTT
TRBV2	TRBD2	TRBJ2-1	-	CASRASGGDEQFF	TGTGCCAGCAGAGCTAGCGGGGGAGATGAGCAGTTCTTC
TRBV5-1	TRBD2	TRBJ2-5	-	CASSLALAGAQETQYF	TGCGCCAGCAGCTTGGCCCTAGCGGGGGCCCAAGAGACCCAGTACTTC
TRBV19	-	TRBJ1-1	-	CASSFAAGAYTFF	-
TRBV5-6	-	TRBJ2-1	-	CASSLASNEQFF	TGTGCCAGCAGCTTGGCTAGCAATGAGCAGTTCTTC
TRBV25-1	-	TRBJ1-1	-	CASNGVDQRGFMNTEAFF	TGTGCCAGCAATGGAGTCGACCAAAGGGGGTTCATGAACACTGAAGCTTTCTTT